This record concerns one T cell receptor beta chain sequence. Profiling relied on immunoSEQ multiplex PCR, and the TCRdb table lists in-frame clones only, not all of them. The sample shows some 200,000 clones, more than 65% of them seen only once. The data belong to a study of blood T cell repertoires in COVID-19. V was pared by 3 bases and J by 3 bases, with 1 base of the junction left unmatched. Looked up from germline, CDR1 is MDHEN and CDR2 is SYDVKM. The CDR3 runs 14 residues. Sequencing was performed on peripheral blood. The sequence derives from a woman aged 55 to 70 with acute or convalescent COVID-19. V usage is TRBV28 and J usage is TRBJ1-1; 10 positions match TRBD1. The CDR3 sequence: CASSLTGGDTEAFF. Here the CDR3 DNA reads TGTGCCAGCAGTTTGACAGGGGGCGACACTGAAGCTTTCTTT.